The clone carrying this T cell receptor (beta chain) occurred once. Its antigen is unknown. The run depth of the assay was deep. The protocol was immunoSEQ multiplex PCR, while the TCRdb copy is restricted to in-frame clones and leaves out a portion. The table lists fewer than 1 million clones, 95% to 97% of them singletons. In the naive CD8 group, cells lacked CD45RO and were positively selected for CCR7, so terminally differentiated effector memory CD45RA+ cells were left out. The data were obtained in a study of shared clonotypes between healthy human individuals. Study at large: The people who gave samples were two women and three men aged 18 to 49.

Whole-study findings and limits: What limited the represented genetic and exposure-history diversity was the small number of donors. It was the non-shared clonotypes that had lower generation probabilities than clonotypes shared by all four donors.

The sample comprised naive CD8+ T cells sorted from blood. The sequence was collected from a young man in good health.

The CDR3 is CASSVGDRDNEQYF. CDR3 in DNA: TGTGCCAGTAGCGTAGGGGACAGGGACAACGAGCAGTACTTC. The genes are TRBV19 and TRBJ2-7; 9 bases agree with TRBD1. In germline, CDR1 is LNHDA, CDR2 SQIVND (reference sequence). Trimming at V came to 6 bases and at J to 5 bases, leaving 8 bases not matched to a gene. The CDR3 totals 14 residues.